This T cell receptor (beta chain) was sequenced during a study of T cell responses to AZD1222 COVID-19 vaccine. Clones were sequenced by immunoSEQ multiplex PCR, and TCRdb holds only the in-frame ones, with some missing. The table shows tens of thousands of clones, with approximately 80% occurring only once. The sequencing used peripheral blood, collected on day 0 of AZD1222 vaccination. This sequence originates from an adult in good health.

DNA of the CDR3: TGTGCCAGCAGCCGGTTCGCCGACAGGGCCATGAACACTGAAGCTTTCTTT. Its translation is CASSRFADRAMNTEAFF. V is TRBV2 and J is TRBJ1-1, with TRBD1 matching over 7 bases. The CDR3 is 17 amino acids. The junction had 13 bases not matched to a gene; V was cut back by 6 bases and J by 0 bases. Germline lookup yields CDR1 SNHLY and CDR2 FYNNEI.